One and the same sample provided the 29 T cell receptor beta chains below, sequenced in a study of blood T cell repertoires in COVID-19. TCRdb keeps only in-frame clones here, not all; method: immunoSEQ multiplex PCR. The profile covers roughly 250,000 clones, with 80% to 90% appearing a single time and about 4.3% taken by the ten largest. Sequences were obtained from PBMCs or T cells enriched from blood (not recorded which). Receptor source: a woman in her 30s who had recovered from COVID-19.

The J gene is TRBJ2-7, the V gene TRBV28, with 8 nucleotides matching TRBD1. CDR3 length: 16 amino acids. Germline CDR1 MDHEN, CDR2 SYDVKM. V was pared by 6 bases and J by 5 bases, with 15 bases of the junction left unmatched. DNA of the CDR3: TGTGCCAGCAGAGTCAATATCGGACAGGGACGACACGAGCAGTACTTC. Its protein is CASRVNIGQGRHEQYF.

V gene TRBV2 combines with J gene TRBJ1-4; D may be TRBD1 (6 bases). Looked up from germline, CDR1 is SNHLY and CDR2 is FYNNEI. Trimming took off 7 bases at V and 4 bases at J, with 13 bases between the two ends. The CDR3 is 14 residues long. The CDR3 bases are TGTGCCAGCATAGGGGGACGGTTTAATGAAAAACTGTTTTTT. Translation: CASIGGRFNEKLFF. Based on the CDR3 plus reference TRBV2 and TRBJ1-4, the full variable domain is EPEVTQTPSHQVTQMGQEVILRCVPISNHLYFYWYRQILGQKVEFLVSFYNNEISEKSEIFDDQFSVERPDGSNFTLKIRSTKLEDSAMYFCASIGGRFNEKLFFGSGTQLSVL.

The chain is built from TRBV2 and TRBJ2-1, with 9 bases identical to TRBD1. From germline, CDR1 is SNHLY and CDR2 FYNNEI. The V segment lost 2 bases and the J segment 6 bases; nucleotides outside the gene matches: 8. The CDR3 spans 16 residues. As DNA, the CDR3 is TGTGCCAGCAGTGAAACCGCCGGGACAGGGCCCAATGAGCAGTTCTTC. It specifies CASSETAGTGPNEQFF.

V gene TRBV28 combines with J gene TRBJ1-1, with 9 bases fitting TRBD1. J lost 5 bases, V lost 4 bases, and 8 bases had no gene match. Per the germline V gene, CDR1 is MDHEN and CDR2 is SYDVKM. The CDR3 is 15 residues long. CDR3 sequence (DNA): TGTGCCAGCAGTTCGTCCGCCGGGACAGGGACTGAAGCTTTCTTT. Translation: CASSSSAGTGTEAFF. The full variable domain, completed using reference TRBV28 and TRBJ1-1, is DVKVTQSSRYLVKRTGEKVFLECVQDMDHENMFWYRQDPGLGLRLIYFSYDVKMKEKGDIPEGYSVSREKKERFSLILESASTNQTSMYLCASSSSAGTGTEAFFGQGTRLTVV.

This clone was seen more than once but under ten times. The V call is TRBV5-5, the J call TRBJ1-1; D gene uncertain. Germline values: CDR1 SGHKS, CDR2 YYEKEE (reference sequence). The ends were cut back, 0 bases at V and 12 bases at J, with 12 bases in the middle. The CDR3 contains 12 residues. CDR3 region: CASSLASRETFF. The CDR3 coding sequence is TGTGCCAGCAGCTTGGCTTCCCGAGAGACTTTCTTT.

The rearrangement uses TRBV5-1 and TRBJ2-2; 7 nucleotides line up with TRBD1. The germline V gene has CDR1 SGHRS and CDR2 YFSETQ. This CDR3 region has 15 residues. The trim removed 2 bases at V and 3 bases at J, leaving 4 bases unmatched. The CDR3 DNA sequence: TGCGCCAGCAGCTTTGGTGACAGGGACACCGGGGAGCTGTTTTTT. The encoded protein is CASSFGDRDTGELFF.

This chain connects TRBV2 to TRBJ2-2; D ambiguous. V was clipped by 7 bases and J by 6 bases, with 12 bases between them. This CDR3 region has 13 residues. Germline V gene sequence: CDR1 SNHLY, CDR2 FYNNEI. CDR3 region: CASTPLVAGELFF. The CDR3 coding sequence is TGTGCCAGCACCCCCCTTGTCGCCGGGGAGCTGTTTTTT.

This chain connects TRBV7-9 to TRBJ2-3; TRBD2 is a possible D gene (6 bases). This CDR3 is built from 15 residues. V was cut by 1 base and J by 2 bases, with 10 bases left in between. Germline CDR1 reads SEHNR; CDR2 reads FQNEAQ (reference sequence). The CDR3 coding sequence is TGTGCCAGCAGCTTAGTTAGCGGAAACACAGATACGCAGTATTTT. This sequence encodes CASSLVSGNTDTQYF. The variable domain in full, with the rest retrieved from reference TRBV7-9 and TRBJ2-3, is DTGVSQNPRHKITKRGQNVTFRCDPISEHNRLYWYRQTLGQGPEFLTYFQNEAQLEKSRLLSDRFSAERPKGSFSTLEIQRTEQGDSAMYLCASSLVSGNTDTQYFGPGTRLTVL.

The V call is TRBV5-1, the J call TRBJ1-5, with no clear D. The V end was cut by 0 bases, the J end by 4 bases, with 5 bases between. Germline assignment: CDR1 SGHRS and CDR2 YFSETQ. The CDR3 extends over 13 amino acids. CDR3 in DNA: TGCGCCAGCAGCTTGGGGGAGAATCAGCCCCAGCATTTT. This translates into CASSLGENQPQHF.

The rearrangement joins TRBV3-1 (or the pseudogene TRBV3-2) to TRBJ1-2; TRBD1 is a possible D gene (5 bases). Germline loops: CDR1 LGHDT, CDR2 YNNKEL (reference sequence). Trimming cost V 0 bases and J 3 bases, with 14 bases left between them. The CDR3 loop spans 16 amino acids. CDR3 residues: CASSQDERGFYYGYTF. The CDR3 DNA follows: TGTGCCAGCAGCCAAGATGAGCGGGGGTTCTACTATGGCTACACCTTC.

V is TRBV28 and J is TRBJ1-5; possibly TRBD1 for D (5 bases). The CDR3 is made up of 12 amino acids. The V end was cut by 3 bases, the J end by 6 bases, with 6 bases between. Germline CDR1 MDHEN, CDR2 SYDVKM. Here the CDR3 DNA reads TGTGCCAGCAGTTTCAGGGTTCAGCCCCAGCATTTT. Translating gives CASSFRVQPQHF.

This chain links TRBV10-3 with TRBJ2-7, with D hard to call. Germline V CDR1 and CDR2: ENHRY, SYGVKD. CDR3 size: 17 residues. V was trimmed by 3 bases and J by 7 bases, leaving 25 bases between them. Here the CDR3 reads CAISDLPSKAGFEEQYF. In DNA form, the CDR3 reads TGTGCCATCAGTGACCTTCCCAGCAAGGCAGGCTTTGAAGAGCAGTACTTC.

This sequence joins TRBV7-9 and TRBJ2-3; 12 bases agree with TRBD2. Germline trimming cut 6 bases from V and 4 bases from J; bases unmatched to any gene: 11. CDR3 length: 17 amino acids. Germline assignment: CDR1 SEHNR and CDR2 FQNEAQ (reference sequence). CDR3 DNA: TGTGCCAGCAGGCAAGGACTAGCGGGATTTTTGGCAGATACGCAGTATTTT. It specifies CASRQGLAGFLADTQYF.

The CDR3 sequence: CASSSTGANYGYTF. CDR3 sequence (DNA): TGTGCCAGCAGCTCGACAGGGGCTAACTATGGCTACACCTTC. This chain connects TRBV7-8 to TRBJ1-2, with 8 bases matching TRBD1. The CDR3 covers 14 residues. V shed 4 bases and J 0 bases; nucleotides not matched to a gene: 1. In germline, CDR1 is SGHVS, CDR2 FQNEAQ.

This clone came up a few times. The chain is built from TRBV2 and TRBJ2-2, with D possibly matching TRBD1 (5 bases). Trimming took off 1 base at V and 4 bases at J, with 13 bases between the two ends. The CDR3 totals 16 residues. Germline CDR1 SNHLY, CDR2 FYNNEI. The CDR3 loop reads CASSEGLGRGTGELFF. CDR3 coding DNA: TGTGCCAGCAGTGAAGGTTTGGGGCGTGGCACCGGGGAGCTGTTTTTT.

The chain joins TRBV27 to TRBJ2-2, with 9 bases aligning to TRBD2. CDR1 is MNHEY and CDR2 is SMNVEV in the germline V gene (reference sequence). V dropped 11 bases and J dropped 8; count of bases not matched to a gene: 12. CDR3 length: 14 residues. In DNA form, the CDR3 reads TGTGCCTGCGCGGCGGGAGGGATTTTAGGGGAGCTGTTTTTT. It encodes CACAAGGILGELFF.

This chain links TRBV19 with TRBJ1-2; D is unclear. The CDR3 runs 13 residues. In germline, CDR1 is LNHDA, CDR2 SQIVND (reference sequence). The V end lost 4 bases, the J end lost 0 bases, and 6 bases lay between the germline ends. CDR3 amino acids: CASSKSPNYGYTF. CDR3 nucleotide sequence: TGTGCCAGTAGTAAGAGTCCTAACTATGGCTACACCTTC.

V usage is TRBV28 and J usage is TRBJ1-1, with TRBD1 matching 7 bases. After removal of 3 bases from V and 1 base from J, the junction contained 14 bases not matched to a gene. This CDR3 has 18 residues. Germline assignment: CDR1 MDHEN and CDR2 SYDVKM. CDR3 region: CASSLPPGTAYSNTEAFF. In DNA, the CDR3 is TGTGCCAGCAGTTTGCCCCCTGGGACAGCCTATTCGAACACTGAAGCTTTCTTT.

The chain carries TRBV18 and TRBJ1-1, with 11 bases matching TRBD1. The CDR3 sequence is 14 residues long. Trimming at V came to 4 bases and at J to 5 bases, leaving 3 bases not matched to a gene. CDR1 and CDR2 from the germline V gene are KGHSH and LQKENI. The CDR3 loop reads CASSLDRGLTEAFF. Written as DNA, the CDR3 is TGTGCCAGCTCACTGGACAGGGGGCTTACTGAAGCTTTCTTT.

This CDR3 reads CASSEVLQITEAFF. DNA of the CDR3: TGTGCCAGCAGTGAAGTCCTACAGATCACTGAAGCTTTCTTT. The chain combines TRBV6-1 with TRBJ1-1, with unresolved D. CDR1 is MNHNS and CDR2 is SASEGT in the germline V gene. Deletions cut 1 base from V and 4 bases from J, with 10 bases between. CDR3 length: 14 amino acids.

V and J are TRBV9 and TRBJ1-6; D is possibly TRBD1 (5 bases). The CDR3 extends over 13 amino acids. V lost 4 bases and J lost 9, with 11 bases in between. From germline, CDR1 is SGDLS and CDR2 YYNGEE. For the CDR3, the DNA is TGTGCCAGCAGCTCCACCAGGGTTTCACCCCTCCACTTT. Translation: CASSSTRVSPLHF.

This clone was counted a single time. The genes are TRBV6-1 and TRBJ2-5; D is possibly TRBD2 (6 bases). This CDR3 region has 20 residues. V gave up 3 bases and J gave up 5 bases, with 31 bases separating them. CDR1 is MNHNS and CDR2 is SASEGT in the germline V gene. DNA for the CDR3: TGTGCCAGCAGTGATCCCGGGACTCCCGTAGGGGTAGGTTGGAAGGAGACCCAGTACTTC. It specifies CASSDPGTPVGVGWKETQYF.

About this clone itself: Distinct nucleotide sequences in the sample also encode this CDR3. The rearrangement joins TRBV27 to TRBJ2-7; D is unclear. The germline V gene encodes CDR1 MNHEY and CDR2 SMNVEV (reference sequence). Trimming left V 3 bases short and J 0 bases short, with 6 bases between. The CDR3 spans 13 residues. The CDR3 here is CASSLASSYEQYF. CDR3 DNA: TGTGCCAGCAGTTTGGCATCCTCCTACGAGCAGTACTTC.

The chain links TRBV28 to TRBJ1-5; D call uncertain. The CDR3 is 13 residues long. V lost 7 bases, J lost 1 base, and 8 bases lay in between. From germline, CDR1 is MDHEN and CDR2 SYDVKM. CDR3 residues: CASNPTSNQPQHF. In DNA form, the CDR3 reads TGTGCCAGCAACCCTACGAGCAATCAGCCCCAGCATTTT.

The rearrangement joins TRBV5-1 to TRBJ2-1; TRBD2 might be the D (6 bases). V shed 0 bases and J shed 6 bases, with 7 bases lying between them. Germline CDR1 and CDR2: SGHRS and YFSETQ. This CDR3 contains 13 residues. The DNA for the CDR3 is TGCGCCAGCAGCTTGGTGGAGGGCAATGAGCAGTTCTTC. Translating it yields CASSLVEGNEQFF.

The V gene is TRBV7-2, the J gene TRBJ1-5, with a possible D match to TRBD1 (6 bases). The V gene lost 5 bases and the J gene lost 1 base, with 12 bases spanning the gap. The length of the CDR3 is 15 residues. In germline, CDR1 is SGHTA, CDR2 FQGNSA. The CDR3 spells CASSTVQGSNQPQHF. In DNA, the CDR3 is TGTGCCAGCAGCACCGTTCAGGGGAGCAATCAGCCCCAGCATTTT.

The chain carries TRBV29-1 and TRBJ2-2; TRBD1 might be the D (6 bases). The V and J ends lost 7 bases and 2 bases respectively, with 14 bases between them. Germline V lookup: CDR1 SQVTM, CDR2 ANQGSEA. The CDR3 is 14 amino acids. CDR3 amino acids: CSATGQFNTGELFF. The CDR3 coding sequence is TGCAGCGCAACAGGACAGTTCAACACCGGGGAGCTGTTTTTT.

The genes are TRBV6-4 and TRBJ2-1, with D unclear. The CDR3 sequence is 12 residues long. The ends were cut back, 6 bases at V and 2 bases at J, with 5 bases in the middle. The V gene's germline CDR1 is MRHNA and CDR2 SNTAGT. The CDR3 DNA sequence: TGTGCCAGCAGAAGCACCTACAATGAGCAGTTCTTC. It encodes CASRSTYNEQFF.

The chain recombines TRBV15 with TRBJ1-1; D is undetermined. V lost 8 bases, J lost 1 base, and 5 bases lay in between. CDR1 and CDR2 (germline): LNHNV, YYDKDF (reference sequence). The CDR3 runs 11 residues. The CDR3: CATFSNTEAFF. CDR3 nucleotides: TGTGCCACCTTCTCGAACACTGAAGCTTTCTTT.